This T cell receptor (beta chain) emerged from a study of blood T cell repertoires in COVID-19. Study in general: From the United States, Italy and Spain came samples of acute and convalescent COVID-19. T cells, B-cell-depleted T cells, or PBMCs supplied cDNA or gDNA.

CDR3 length: 13 residues. Germline CDR1 reads MNHEY; CDR2 reads SMNVEV (reference sequence). Trimming cost V 5 bases and J 12 bases, with 14 bases left between them. Per the original methods: How many nucleated cells were present was estimated from reference gene primer amplification. Sequencing used immunoSEQ multiplex PCR; TCRdb keeps in-frame clones, though not all of them. From that table come the V and J calls and clone size; the DNA was used to work out D and trimming. Of roughly 200,000 clones in the sample, roughly 79% were seen once. Followed longitudinally, the Seattle patients had been enrolled during active infection.

The chain couples TRBV27 to TRBJ1-6; D possibly corresponds to TRBD1 (6 bases). The sequenced material came from peripheral blood. This sequence was found in a woman between 40 and 50 years old with COVID-19, enrolled during active disease. CDR3 loop: CASSKQGIQPLHF. DNA of the CDR3: TGTGCCAGCAGTAAACAGGGAATTCAACCCCTCCACTTT.